This T cell receptor (beta chain) appears in the sequencing data of a study of memory CD4+ T cells and cytomegalovirus serostatus (dated by TCRdb to between 2017 and 2020). Background for the entire study: The 35 or so healthy Belgian adults in the cohort included 9 who were CMV seropositive and approximately 24 who were CMV seronegative. CD4+ memory TCRbeta repertoires of a Belgian cohort with known cytomegalovirus serostatus were sequenced in order to replicate a published TCR-based CMV serostatus classifier.

Genomic DNA was extracted from sorted cells with the Quick-DNA Microprep Kit. TCRbeta DNA was amplified with the immunoSEQ hsTCRbeta kit following the manufacturer's protocol. An Illumina MiSeq instrument was used to sequence the TCRbeta libraries. As for the authors' bioinformatics: Following removal of out-of-frame sequences, more than 2,000,000 distinct TCRbeta sequences were retained, with an average of around 70,000 per individual. Each individual was scored using the number of 150 to 200 previously reported CMV-associated TCRbeta sequences that the individual carried and the total number of productive distinct TCRbeta sequences. A beta-binomial model was reimplemented in Python, and scikit-learn random forests with default parameters were trained on US cohort data. Classifier performance on the Belgian cohort was summarized as median AUC with percentile confidence intervals over 10,000 bootstrap iterations. In TCRdb, the immuneACCESS table is reduced to in-frame sequences with V and J assigned. These tables do not hold every clone; where another copy was compared, an unresolved V gene accounts for under half, and the others remain unexplained. V and J calls and clone size are those listed in that table; D and trimming were worked out from the DNA. In all, the sample holds about 92,000 clones, and about four fifths of those were seen once. The top ten clonotypes cover about 3.6% of the sample.

A remark on this clone: No cognate antigen has been identified for it. Base qualities were left out, and no much larger clone turns up one base away.

Results the study describes overall, beyond this receptor: On the Belgian cohort, the classifier built on the original framework reached a median bootstrapped AUC of approximately 0.94, with a 95% CI of 0.76-1.00. Of 170 or so previously reported CMV-associated TCRbeta sequences, 60 to 85 appeared in the CD4+ memory repertoires, each in one to five individuals. Only CD4+CD45RO+ memory cells were sequenced, unlike the original study, which covered naive and memory CD4+ and CD8+ populations. The results were interpreted as suggesting that the CMV-associated TCR signature is mostly present in the CD4+ memory repertoire. For predicting CMV serostatus, the median bootstrapped AUC was about 0.96 using the original framework and approximately 0.91 using a US-trained random forest.

Single viable CD3+CD4+CD8-CD45RO+ cells were sorted as memory CD4+ T cells on a FACSAria II. CMV serostatus was determined with a Roche Elecsys assay detecting serum IgG against CMV pp150, pp28, p38 and p52. Once the samples were thawed, total CD4+ T cells were enriched through positive selection using CD4 magnetic microbeads. Samples originated from another study that specifically interrogated the CD4+ T cell memory repertoire. Following standard operating procedures, peripheral blood mononuclear cells were isolated and cryopreserved, while serum was kept at -80 degrees C. Staining used CD3-PerCP (BW264/56), CD4-APC (RPA-T4), CD45RO-PE (UCHT1) and CD8-Pacific Orange (3B5) antibodies, with Sytox blue excluding non-viable cells. The CDR3 numbers 14 residues from cysteine through phenylalanine. Here the CDR3 DNA is all that survives: 42 bases in frame from base 1. For CDR1 and CDR2, the germline V gene lists SGHTA and FQGTGA. V has 8 bases trimmed and J has 5 bases trimmed; junction bases matching no gene number 11.

Sequencing was carried out using memory CD4+ T cells from blood. The chain employs TRBV7-3 and TRBJ1-1; 7 central nucleotides agree with TRBD1. The TCR originated in an adult in good health and CMV-seropositive. The CDR3 reads CASSRGVRGTEAFF. The nucleotide sequence reads as follows: TGTGCCAGCTCTCGTGGGGTCAGGGGGACTGAAGCTTTCTTT. Here the CDR3 is joined to the reference TRBV7-3 and TRBJ1-1 genes, and the full variable domain is: GAGVSQTPSNKVTEKGKYVELRCDPISGHTALYWYRQSLGQGPEFLIYFQGTGAADDSGLPNDRFFAVRPEGSVSTLKIQRTERGDSAVYLCASSRGVRGTEAFFGQGTRLTVV.